The 10 T cell receptor beta chains given below trace back to one sample, sequenced in a study of T cell responses to AZD1222 COVID-19 vaccine. The data were produced by immunoSEQ multiplex PCR, yet TCRdb's version contains in-frame clones alone and is incomplete. The sample carries over 110,000 clones, about 90% recorded once. This material consisted of peripheral blood, taken 28 days after the second AZD1222 dose. Receptors originate from an adult who received the AZD1222 COVID-19 vaccine.

J is TRBJ1-4 and V is TRBV3-1 (or the pseudogene TRBV3-2); the match to TRBD1 covers 7 bases. J gave up 4 bases and V 1 base, and 3 bases lay outside the gene matches. This CDR3 region has 15 residues. In germline, CDR1 is LGHDT, CDR2 YNNKEL (reference sequence). The CDR3, as DNA: TGTGCCAGCAGCCAAGGTAACAGGGGTAATGAAAAACTGTTTTTT. It encodes CASSQGNRGNEKLFF.

The chain has TRBV7-9 and TRBJ1-3; possible D gene TRBD1, 5 bases. This CDR3 comprises 15 residues. Germline values: CDR1 SEHNR, CDR2 FQNEAQ (reference sequence). Trimming pared 1 base from V and 1 base from J, leaving 8 bases between. This chain's CDR3 is CASSLEQASGNTIYF. The DNA for the CDR3 is TGTGCCAGCAGCTTAGAACAGGCTTCTGGAAACACCATATATTTT.

This rearrangement joins TRBV10-3 to TRBJ1-2; the match to TRBD1 covers 12 bases. This CDR3 has 16 residues. The V gene's germline CDR1 is ENHRY and CDR2 SYGVKD. Trimming removed 8 bases from V and 4 bases from J; junction bases left unmatched: 11. This CDR3 is CAIPGTGGAGFYGYTF. The CDR3 DNA follows: TGTGCCATCCCTGGGACAGGGGGCGCTGGTTTCTATGGCTACACCTTC.

The gene calls are TRBV6-5 and TRBJ2-5; the match to TRBD1 covers 10 bases. J gave up 4 bases and V 5 bases, and 7 bases lay outside the gene matches. CDR3 length: 15 residues. CDR1 MNHEY and CDR2 SVGAGI come from the germline V gene. This CDR3 reads CASSPAGTGVETQYF. The CDR3 DNA reads as TGTGCCAGCAGTCCAGCAGGGACAGGGGTAGAGACCCAGTACTTC.

This clone occurred once. The chain links TRBV9 to TRBJ2-7; D may correspond to TRBD1 or TRBD2 (5 bases each). Trimming left V 0 bases short and J 4 bases short, with 17 bases between. Germline V gives CDR1 SGDLS, CDR2 YYNGEE. The CDR3 totals 16 residues. The CDR3 is CASSVAGAGSIYEQYF. DNA of the CDR3: TGTGCCAGCAGCGTAGCTGGTGCAGGGAGTATTTACGAGCAGTACTTC.

The chain combines TRBV6-1 with TRBJ1-3, with a weak D call TRBD1 (6 bases). Per germline, CDR1 MNHNS and CDR2 SASEGT. This CDR3 is 15 amino acids long. V was cut by 2 bases and J by 2 bases, with 10 bases left in between. CDR3 loop: CASSESRGTGNTIYF. CDR3 sequence (DNA): TGTGCCAGCAGTGAATCCAGGGGAACTGGAAACACCATATATTTT.

V usage is TRBV18 and J usage is TRBJ1-1; a possible D gene is TRBD1 (5 bases). The CDR3 spans 13 residues. Per the germline V gene, CDR1 is KGHSH and CDR2 is LQKENI. With 5 bases removed from V and 1 base from J, the gap between germline ends came to 8 bases. CDR3 nucleotides: TGTGCCAGCTCATCCGGACAGAACACTGAAGCTTTCTTT. Translated, it gives CASSSGQNTEAFF.

This chain joins TRBV7-9 and TRBJ1-3, with TRBD1 identical over 8 bases. The CDR3 sequence is 15 residues long. Looked up from germline, CDR1 is SEHNR and CDR2 is FQNEAQ (reference sequence). J lost 4 bases, V lost 6 bases, and 8 bases had no gene match. In nucleotides, the CDR3 is TGTGCCAGCAGAACCCAGGGGGCGTCAGGAAACACCATATATTTT. This translates into CASRTQGASGNTIYF.

J is TRBJ1-1 and V is TRBV7-9, with TRBD1 matching over 9 bases. Trimming removed 1 base from V and 4 bases from J; junction bases left unmatched: 4. Germline V gives CDR1 SEHNR, CDR2 FQNEAQ (reference sequence). This CDR3 has 15 amino acids. The CDR3: CASSLEGTGLTEAFF. In nucleotides, the CDR3 is TGTGCCAGCAGCTTAGAAGGGACAGGGCTCACTGAAGCTTTCTTT.

This chain links TRBV9 with TRBJ2-1; D is ambiguous. Germline V lookup: CDR1 SGDLS, CDR2 YYNGEE. The CDR3 length is 14 residues. The ends were cut back, 2 bases at V and 13 bases at J, with 19 bases in the middle. As DNA, the CDR3 is TGTGCCAGCAGCGTGGATATGGGCAAACTGTACCAGTTCTTC. Protein sequence: CASSVDMGKLYQFF.